This T cell receptor beta chain was sequenced in a study of CD8+ T cells in alopecia areata (dated by TCRdb to between 2017 and 2018). Background for the entire study: The treated patients took part in an open-label pilot trial in which moderate-to-severe alopecia areata was treated with oral tofacitinib at 5 to 10 mg twice daily. Patients on tofacitinib were biopsied at baseline and after 4 and 24 weeks of treatment, and several of the patients also had a later scalp biopsy. The study used high-throughput TCRbeta sequencing to examine T cell clonal expansion in alopecia areata, in both the C3H/HeJ mouse model and human patients. Human TCRbeta sequencing covered scalp tissue and sorted CD4+ and CD8+ peripheral blood T cells from patchy and totalis/universalis alopecia areata patients and healthy controls. Amplification of TCRbeta CDR3 regions was done by immunoSEQ multiplex PCR using 35 Vbeta forward primers and 13 Jbeta reverse primers. Scalp clonality was compared across normal scalp (n=4), patchy alopecia areata scalp (n=8), and alopecia totalis/universalis scalp (n=8). The RNA source kit depended on sample type: the PAXgene miRNA kit for fixed scalp, the miRNeasy kit for PBMCs, and the RNeasy kit for mouse skin. Tofacitinib was administered for 6 to 18 months, and 6 months of follow-up off drug were then conducted to assess delayed response and recurrence. In treated patients, disease severity was measured using the SALT score, which gives the percentage of scalp surface area affected. General conclusions and limits of the study: Compared with normal scalp, lesional scalp had higher clonality and more expanded CD8+ clones, particularly in alopecia totalis/universalis, a pattern that suggests antigenic drive. Resident alphabeta T cells in normal human skin are also sequenced, complicating scalp TCR repertoire analysis, unlike mouse skin dominated by gammadelta T cells. Shared TCR sequences between patients were less evident than in mice, which may be partly attributable to HLA diversity in the patient population. Tofacitinib significantly lowered scalp clonality and the number of expanded CD8+ clones among the top 100 scalp clones. Because the treated cohort was small and had only one nonresponder, larger studies are needed to examine links between baseline CD8+ expansion and response. Many expanded lesional clones were found to persist in scalp and blood during tofacitinib treatment, and relapse after treatment cessation may be partly explained by this persistence.

The CDR3 starts with the cysteine, ends with the phenylalanine, and has 20 residues. The kept DNA is CDR3 alone, 60 bases in frame from the first base. CDR1 SGHRS and CDR2 YFSETQ are derived from the germline V gene. The V end gives up 5 bases and the J end 0 bases, leaving 12 bases in the junction not matched to a gene. The library was prepared using the immunoSEQ multiplex PCR assay. For TCR sequencing, RNA was extracted from every sample and reverse transcribed into cDNA to serve as template. First-strand cDNA was synthesized using SuperScript III with a 2:1 mix of oligo-dT and random hexamers. A synthetic immune receptor repertoire was used to assess amplification bias, and residual bias was removed computationally. In the original analysis: After raw reads were preprocessed to remove errors, the CDR3 was defined following IMGT conventions as running from the conserved cysteine to phenylalanine. To get clonality, Shannon entropy was normalized by log2 of the number of productive unique TCRs and the result was subtracted from 1. CD4 or CD8 identity of scalp clones was inferred by cross-referencing scalp TCRbeta sequences with sorted blood CD4 and CD8 repertoires. Entries here come from immuneACCESS through TCRdb and include only in-frame sequences with V and J called. Some clones fail to appear in such tables; in the studies checked, an unresolved V gene covers under half of the shortfall, and the cause of the remainder is unknown. V, J and clone size are those of that table, while D and trimming were read from the DNA. Across this sample there are about 200,000 clones, with 50% to 60% seen only once. The ten top clones hold roughly 3.3% of the sample.

A note on this clone: Its cognate antigen has yet to be identified. Base qualities are not recorded, but no much larger clone differs from it by a single base.

Read against the paper, the sample's time point label means: about 4 weeks on oral tofacitinib. The treatment or condition tag for this specimen amounts to: oral pan-JAK inhibitor, 5-10 mg twice daily. Lesional scalp punch biopsies and peripheral blood were collected from alopecia areata patients. PBMCs were isolated by density centrifugation and stained for CD3, CD4 and CD8, and CD4+ and CD8+ T cells were sorted on a FACSAria. The clonotype originates from a human donor with alopecia areata. The chain joins TRBV5-1 to TRBJ2-1; TRBD2 agrees with 15 junctional bases. The sequencing used CD4+ T cells sorted from blood, collected at week 4, from a patient treated with tofacitinib. The DNA sequence is given as TGCGCCAGCAGGCTTGCCGGGACTAGCGGGGGGCGCAGCTCCTACAATGAGCAGTTCTTC. Its translation reads: CASRLAGTSGGRSSYNEQFF.